This entry features one T cell receptor (beta chain) sequence. Its antigen specificity is not known. No much larger clonotype is one base removed from it; base qualities were not supplied. Sequencing was carried out with an Illumina NovaSeq 6000. Using 5'RACE with constant-segment primers, TCRalpha and TCRbeta cDNA libraries were constructed, with sample barcodes and unique molecular identifiers added in the process. RNA was extracted from every sample with Trizol reagent. Libraries were amplified in two PCR steps, with a second sample barcode and Illumina TruSeq adapters added in the second step. Libraries were sequenced on an Illumina NovaSeq with 2 x 150 bp paired-end reads. Concerning the study's data processing: Demultiplexing of reads and collapsing into UMI-guided consensus sequences were performed with migec v1.2.7. With mixcr v2.1.11, UMI consensuses were aligned to TRA and TRB V and J templates and assembled into clonotypes. A clonotype was counted as expanded or contracted only if both edgeR and NoisET called the change significant, with noise models trained on biological replicates. edgeR calls used a false discovery rate-adjusted p below 0.01 and a log2 fold-change threshold of 1. As an exploratory analysis of dynamics, max-normalized trajectories of the 1000 most abundant clonotypes were examined by PCA with hierarchical clustering. Separately sequenced CD4+ and CD8+ repertoires were used to assign a CD4 or CD8 phenotype to each responding clone. Using fastp at Q25 and MiXCR, TCRdb reprocessed the public reads and kept productive beta chains. Rows matching on CDR3 protein sequence are summarized as one entry with the most common DNA and genes. The authors' filters were not applied to this entry. This sample lists about 340,000 distinct CDR3 sequences; roughly 15% were detected once. The ten largest make up more than 20% of the sample.

The data stem from a study of T-cell memory formation after mild COVID-19 (dated by TCRdb to about 2021). Regarding the complete study: TCR sequence clusters from the two donors were found to be largely donor specific. In a couple of donors, T-cell clones that expanded and contracted after mild COVID-19 were followed by sequencing TCRalpha and TCRbeta repertoires longitudinally. The cohort was made up of two young adult volunteers, one female and one male, who were previously healthy.

Ficoll-Paque density gradient centrifugation was the method used to isolate PBMCs. What the research found in general, with its limitations: The study included only a couple of mild cases, and larger cohorts that include severe cases with pre-infection samples were judged to be necessary. Some responding clones were found in pre-infection memory, which suggests that pre-existing cross-reactive memory T cells took part in the SARS-CoV-2 response. The second-wave clones that peaked on day 37 were not confirmed to be SARS-CoV-2 specific. Contracting CD4+ clones were located mainly in the CM and EM memory subsets, whereas CD8+ clones were found to be enriched in EMRA. From day 15 to 85, contracting clones showed balanced CD4/CD8 phenotypes, whereas a second wave of clones that expanded from day 15 to 37 leaned towards CD4+.

The germline V gene specifies SGDLS as CDR1 and YYNGEE as CDR2. V is pruned by 3 bases and J by 0 bases, leaving 2 bases of the junction without a gene match. From the cysteine up to the phenylalanine, the CDR3 has a length of 14 residues. Just CDR3 DNA is preserved here, 42 bases in frame from base 1. The receptor was derived from a young man who had mild COVID-19 (a few samples of this study predate the infection). The sample titles of this study are shuffled in the database, so cell type and time point are left out; the donor was told from shared clones. The V and J segments used are TRBV9 and TRBJ2-7, with 8 bases matching TRBD2. Sequenced material: PBMCs or a T cell subset sorted from them (not recorded which). The bases read TGTGCCAGCAGCGCGGGGGGGTTCTCCTACGAGCAGTACTTC. Its protein reads: CASSAGGFSYEQYF.